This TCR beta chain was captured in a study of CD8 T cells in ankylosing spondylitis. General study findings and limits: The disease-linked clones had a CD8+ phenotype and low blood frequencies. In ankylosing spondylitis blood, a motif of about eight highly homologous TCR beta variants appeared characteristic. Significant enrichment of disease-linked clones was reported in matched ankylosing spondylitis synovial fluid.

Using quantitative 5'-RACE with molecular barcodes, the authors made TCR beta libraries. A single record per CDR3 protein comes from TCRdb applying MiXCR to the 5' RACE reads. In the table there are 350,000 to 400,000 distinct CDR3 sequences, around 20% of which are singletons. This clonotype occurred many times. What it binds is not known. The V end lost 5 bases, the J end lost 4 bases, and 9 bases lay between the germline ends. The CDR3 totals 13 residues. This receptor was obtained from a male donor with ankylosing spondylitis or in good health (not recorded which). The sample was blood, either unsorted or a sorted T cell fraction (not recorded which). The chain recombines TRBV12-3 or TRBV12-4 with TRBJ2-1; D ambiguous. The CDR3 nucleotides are TGTGCCAGCAGTCCCGGACGATACAATGAGCAGTTCTTC. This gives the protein CASSPGRYNEQFF.